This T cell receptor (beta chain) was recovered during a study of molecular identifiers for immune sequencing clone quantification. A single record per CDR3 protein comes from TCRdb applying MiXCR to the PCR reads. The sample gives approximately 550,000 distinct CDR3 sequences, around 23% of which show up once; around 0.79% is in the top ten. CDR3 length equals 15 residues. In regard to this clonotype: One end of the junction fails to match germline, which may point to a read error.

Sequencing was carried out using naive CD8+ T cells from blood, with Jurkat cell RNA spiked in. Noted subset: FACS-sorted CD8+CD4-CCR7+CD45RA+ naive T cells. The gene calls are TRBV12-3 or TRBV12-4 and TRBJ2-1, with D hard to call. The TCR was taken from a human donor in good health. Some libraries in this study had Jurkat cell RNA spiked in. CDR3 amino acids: CASSLGACVGNEQFF. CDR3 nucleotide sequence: TGCGCGAGCAGTTTAGGAGCGTGTGTAGGTAATGAGCAGTTCTTC.